Shown below are 13 T cell receptor beta chains from a single sample sequenced in a study of identical twins. TCRdb re-derived calls from the 5' RACE reads in MiXCR, one entry per CDR3 protein. The sample has about 190,000 distinct CDR3 sequences, more than 15% seen once; the top ten hold over 35%. This sample was also put to use in a study of T cells expressing NK-cell markers.

Sequencing input: CD8+ T cells sorted from blood. These receptors came from a woman aged 18-35 years in good health.

In its sample, this clonotype was seen a few times. J is TRBJ2-3 and V is TRBV7-3; the D gene is possibly TRBD2 (6 bases). CDR3 length equals 15 residues. V dropped 5 bases and J dropped 6 bases, with 18 bases sitting between them. In germline, CDR1 is SGHTA, CDR2 FQGTGA. CDR3 protein: CASSPGLKYPDTQYF. The CDR3, as DNA: TGTGCCAGCAGCCCTGGACTAAAGTATCCTGATACGCAGTATTTT.

This clonotype was seen more than once but under ten times. V usage is TRBV9 and J usage is TRBJ2-2; possible D gene TRBD2, 5 bases. Germline V lookup: CDR1 SGDLS, CDR2 YYNGEE. This CDR3 spans 17 amino acids. V lost 3 bases to trimming and J lost 2 bases, with 17 bases between them. The CDR3 spells CASSAAVGPINTGELFF. The DNA of the CDR3 is TGTGCCAGCAGCGCAGCGGTTGGCCCAATTAACACCGGGGAGCTGTTTTTT.

The chain combines TRBV7-9 with TRBJ2-1; 7 nucleotides line up with TRBD2. The germline V gene encodes CDR1 SEHNR and CDR2 FQNEAQ (reference sequence). J lost 1 base, V lost 5 bases, and 11 bases had no gene match. The CDR3 is 17 residues long. CDR3 DNA sequence: TGTGCCAGCAGCACCGGCTCAGGGAGGGGTTCCTACAATGAGCAGTTCTTC. Amino acid sequence: CASSTGSGRGSYNEQFF.

The chain uses TRBV15 and TRBJ2-7; D gene ambiguous. Trimming cost V 3 bases and J 0 bases, with 12 bases left between them. Germline CDR1 and CDR2: LNHNV and YYDKDF (reference sequence). CDR3 length: 15 amino acids. The CDR3 DNA is TGTGCCACCAGCAGCCCCAGTTCCGGCTCCTACGAGCAGTACTTC. Its translation is CATSSPSSGSYEQYF. Drawing the rest from reference TRBV15 and TRBJ2-7, the complete variable domain is DAMVIQNPRYQVTQFGKPVTLSCSQTLNHNVMYWYQQKSSQAPKLLFHYYDKDFNNEADTPDNFQSRRPNTSFCFLDIRSPGLGDTAMYLCATSSPSSGSYEQYFGPGTRLTVT.

The rearrangement links TRBV18 to TRBJ2-7; tentatively, D is TRBD1 or TRBD2 (5 bases each). CDR1 and CDR2 (germline): KGHSH, LQKENI. This CDR3 is 14 amino acids long. Trimming cost V 6 bases and J 0 bases, with 12 bases left between them. The CDR3 DNA sequence: TGTGCCAGCTCTTCCAATGGGGGCTCCTACGAGCAGTACTTC. It encodes CASSSNGGSYEQYF.

This chain links TRBV6-5 with TRBJ2-1; D is possibly TRBD2 (6 bases). The CDR3 is 15 residues long. V was pared by 3 bases and J by 4 bases, with 13 bases between. Per the germline V gene, CDR1 is MNHEY and CDR2 is SVGAGI. CDR3 sequence: CASSYSRESYNEQFF. The CDR3 nucleotides read TGTGCCAGCAGTTATTCACGGGAGAGTTACAATGAGCAGTTCTTC.

This clonotype was recorded a few times. The chain joins TRBV18 to TRBJ1-2; D unclear. The CDR3 totals 14 residues. CDR1 is KGHSH and CDR2 is LQKENI in the germline V gene. The V end lost 6 bases, the J end lost 2 bases, and 13 bases lay between the germline ends. CDR3 bases: TGTGCCAGCTCGCCAAAGCTGGTGAACTATGGCTACACCTTC. Its protein product is CASSPKLVNYGYTF.

The chain combines TRBV7-6 with TRBJ2-7; perhaps D is TRBD1 or TRBD2 (5 bases each). The germline V gene has CDR1 SGHVS and CDR2 FNYEAQ. V gave up 1 base and J gave up 4 bases, with 8 bases separating them. The CDR3 runs 13 residues. The CDR3 coding sequence is TGTGCCAGCAGCTTAGGGGACGGGTACGAGCAGTACTTC. As protein: CASSLGDGYEQYF.

The chain has TRBV9 and TRBJ2-5; 8 nucleotides agree with TRBD1. V lost 0 bases to trimming and J lost 2 bases; unmatched junction nucleotides: 3. Germline V lookup: CDR1 SGDLS, CDR2 YYNGEE. The length of the CDR3 is 15 residues. The CDR3 loop is CASSVGGTGQETQYF. CDR3 sequence (DNA): TGTGCCAGCAGCGTAGGGGGGACAGGACAAGAGACCCAGTACTTC.

This clonotype came up a few times. The chain links TRBV27 to TRBJ2-7; 11 bases match TRBD2. Unmatched junction bases numbered 2, after V lost 5 bases and J lost 2 bases. Germline V gene sequence: CDR1 MNHEY, CDR2 SMNVEV (reference sequence). The CDR3 extends over 14 amino acids. Here the CDR3 reads CASSRLAGTYEQYF. CDR3 nucleotide sequence: TGTGCCAGCAGTAGACTAGCGGGGACCTACGAGCAGTACTTC.

This clonotype was seen at least ten times. The chain recombines TRBV12-3 or TRBV12-4 with TRBJ1-1; D is possibly TRBD1 (6 bases). V was shortened by 5 bases and J by 11 bases, with 12 bases between the two germline ends. The CDR3 consists of 11 residues. The CDR3 spells CASSPGTRAFF. CDR3 nucleotides: TGTGCCAGCAGTCCCGGGACAAGGGCTTTCTTT.

This clonotype came up a few times. The chain combines TRBV11-3 with TRBJ2-7; possible D gene TRBD2, 5 bases. Looked up from germline, CDR1 is SGHNT and CDR2 is YENEEA. The V gene lost 7 bases and the J gene lost 1 base, with 11 bases spanning the gap. The CDR3 has 13 residues. The CDR3 loop reads CASTPRDSYEQYF. The CDR3 bases are TGTGCCAGCACGCCGAGGGATTCCTACGAGCAGTACTTC.

There are a few counts of this clonotype. The genes are TRBV12-5 and TRBJ2-1; D uncertain. In germline, CDR1 is LGHNT, CDR2 FRNRAP. Trimming removed 1 base from V and 5 bases from J, with 6 bases in between. The CDR3 contains 13 residues. CDR3 nucleotides: TGTGCTAGTGGTTTGGCCCGGGACAATGAGCAGTTCTTC. Translating it yields CASGLARDNEQFF. Looking up the rest from reference TRBV12-5 and TRBJ2-1 gives the full variable domain: DARVTQTPRHKVTEMGQEVTMRCQPILGHNTVFWYRQTMMQGLELLAYFRNRAPLDDSGMPKDRFSAEMPDATLATLKIQPSEPRDSAVYFCASGLARDNEQFFGPGTRLTVL.